The present T cell receptor beta chain was sequenced within a study of control samples from healthy donors and cancer patients. Sequencing was performed with immunoSEQ multiplex PCR; in TCRdb, only in-frame clones are kept and a portion is missing. The sample lists 75,000 or so clones; roughly 90% were seen once. This TCR came from a man between 60 and 75 years old with colorectal cancer. The sample was PBMCs.

The CDR3 DNA sequence: TGTGCCAGCAGCGGCTTGGCGGAGGAAAGAACTTTCTTT. It encodes CASSGLAEERTFF. The gene calls are TRBV14 and TRBJ1-1; D gene ambiguous. This CDR3 comprises 13 residues. V shed 5 bases and J shed 12 bases, with 19 bases lying between them. The germline V gene encodes CDR1 SGHDN and CDR2 FVKESK.